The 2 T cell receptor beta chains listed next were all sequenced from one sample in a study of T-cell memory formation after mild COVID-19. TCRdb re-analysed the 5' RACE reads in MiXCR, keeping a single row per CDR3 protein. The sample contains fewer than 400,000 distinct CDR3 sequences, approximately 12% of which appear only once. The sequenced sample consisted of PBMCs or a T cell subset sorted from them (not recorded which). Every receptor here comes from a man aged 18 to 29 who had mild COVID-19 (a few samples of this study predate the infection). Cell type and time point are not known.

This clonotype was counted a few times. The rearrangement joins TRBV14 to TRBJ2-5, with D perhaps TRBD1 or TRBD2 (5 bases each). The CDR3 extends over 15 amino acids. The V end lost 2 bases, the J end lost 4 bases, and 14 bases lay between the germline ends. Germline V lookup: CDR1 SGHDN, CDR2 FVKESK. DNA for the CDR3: TGTGCCAGCAGCCAACGGGGTCCAGGGAGAGAGACCCAGTACTTC. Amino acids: CASSQRGPGRETQYF.

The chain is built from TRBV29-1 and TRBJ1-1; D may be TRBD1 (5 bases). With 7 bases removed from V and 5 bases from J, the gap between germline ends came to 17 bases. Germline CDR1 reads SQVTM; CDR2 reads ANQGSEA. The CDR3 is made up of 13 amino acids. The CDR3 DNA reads TGCAGCGCTGAGGGGTCGAGAAGGACTGAAGCTTTCTTT. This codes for CSAEGSRRTEAFF.